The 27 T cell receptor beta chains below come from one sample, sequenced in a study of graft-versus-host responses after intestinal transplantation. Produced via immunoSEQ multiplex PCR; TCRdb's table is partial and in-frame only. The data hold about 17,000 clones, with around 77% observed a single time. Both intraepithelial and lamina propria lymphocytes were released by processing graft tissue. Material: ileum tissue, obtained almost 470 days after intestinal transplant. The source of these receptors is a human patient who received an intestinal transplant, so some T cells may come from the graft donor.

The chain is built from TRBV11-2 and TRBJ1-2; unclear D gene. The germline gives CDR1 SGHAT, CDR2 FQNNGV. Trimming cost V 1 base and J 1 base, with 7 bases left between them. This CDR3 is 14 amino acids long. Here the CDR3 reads CASSLGQDNYGYTF. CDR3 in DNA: TGTGCCAGCAGCTTAGGGCAGGATAACTATGGCTACACCTTC.

CDR3 protein: CASSYGLGWTQYF. The CDR3 bases are TGTGCCAGCAGTTACGGACTCGGTTGGACCCAGTACTTC. The rearrangement uses TRBV6-5 and TRBJ2-5; perhaps TRBD2 as D (5 bases). Germline loops: CDR1 MNHEY, CDR2 SVGAGI. The V and J ends lost 2 bases and 7 bases respectively, with 11 bases between them. The CDR3 is 13 residues long.

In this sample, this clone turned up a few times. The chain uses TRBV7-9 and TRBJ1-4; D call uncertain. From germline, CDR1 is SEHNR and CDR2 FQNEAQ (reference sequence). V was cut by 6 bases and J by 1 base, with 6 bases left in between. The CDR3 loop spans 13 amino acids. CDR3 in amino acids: CASRGETNEKLFF. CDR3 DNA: TGTGCCAGCAGGGGAGAAACTAATGAAAAACTGTTTTTT.

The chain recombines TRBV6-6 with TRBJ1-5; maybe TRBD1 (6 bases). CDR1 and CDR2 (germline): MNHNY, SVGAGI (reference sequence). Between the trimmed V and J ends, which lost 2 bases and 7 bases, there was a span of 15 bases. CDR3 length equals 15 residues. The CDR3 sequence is CASSYGGGHRQPQHF. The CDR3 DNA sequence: TGTGCCAGCAGTTACGGAGGGGGGCATAGGCAGCCCCAGCATTTT.

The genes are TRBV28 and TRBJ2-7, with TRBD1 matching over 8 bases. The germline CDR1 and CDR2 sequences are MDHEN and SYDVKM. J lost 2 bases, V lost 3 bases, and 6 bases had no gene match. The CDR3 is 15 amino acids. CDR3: CASSFPGQGTYEQYF. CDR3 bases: TGTGCCAGCAGTTTTCCCGGACAGGGAACCTACGAGCAGTACTTC.

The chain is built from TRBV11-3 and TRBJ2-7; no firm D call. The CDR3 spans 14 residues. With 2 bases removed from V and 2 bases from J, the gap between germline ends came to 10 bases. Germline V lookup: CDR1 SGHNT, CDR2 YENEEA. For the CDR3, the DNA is TGTGCCAGCAGCTTAAAGGTCCTGACCTACGAGCAGTACTTC. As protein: CASSLKVLTYEQYF.

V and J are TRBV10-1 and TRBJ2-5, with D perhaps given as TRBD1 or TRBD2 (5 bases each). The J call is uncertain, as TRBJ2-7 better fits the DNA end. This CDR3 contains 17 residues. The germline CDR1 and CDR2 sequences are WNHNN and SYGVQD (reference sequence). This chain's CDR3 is CASRAGTDSAPTYEQYF. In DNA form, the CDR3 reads TGCGCCAGCAGGGCAGGGACGGACTCAGCACCAACCTACGAGCAGTACTTC.

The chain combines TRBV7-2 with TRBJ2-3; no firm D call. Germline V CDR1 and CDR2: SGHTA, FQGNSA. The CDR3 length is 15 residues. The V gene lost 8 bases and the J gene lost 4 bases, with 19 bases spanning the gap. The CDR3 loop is CASLQSRLVPDTQYF. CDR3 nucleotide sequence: TGTGCCAGCCTCCAGTCCCGGCTAGTTCCAGATACGCAGTATTTT.

This chain's CDR3 is CASSTHPNTGELFF. CDR3 DNA: TGTGCCAGTAGTACTCACCCGAACACCGGGGAGCTGTTTTTT. V and J are TRBV19 and TRBJ2-2; D is unresolved. Deletions cut 4 bases from V and 0 bases from J, with 6 bases between. Looked up from germline, CDR1 is LNHDA and CDR2 is SQIVND (reference sequence). The CDR3 contains 14 residues. The whole variable domain, remainder taken from reference TRBV19 and TRBJ2-2, is DGGITQSPKYLFRKEGQNVTLSCEQNLNHDAMYWYRQDPGQGLRLIYYSQIVNDFQKGDIAEGYSVSREKKESFPLTVTSAQKNPTAFYLCASSTHPNTGELFFGEGSRLTVL.

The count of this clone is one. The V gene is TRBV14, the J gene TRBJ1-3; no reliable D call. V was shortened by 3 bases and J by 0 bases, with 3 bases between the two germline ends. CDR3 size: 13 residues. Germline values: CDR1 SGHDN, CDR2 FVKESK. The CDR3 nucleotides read TGTGCCAGCAGCCAGAGCTCTGGAAACACCATATATTTT. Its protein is CASSQSSGNTIYF.

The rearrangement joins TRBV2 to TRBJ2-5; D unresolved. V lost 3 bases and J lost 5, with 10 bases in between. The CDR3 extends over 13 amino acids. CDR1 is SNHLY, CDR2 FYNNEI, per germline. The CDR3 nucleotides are TGTGCCAGCAGTGATTGGGGTTCTGAGACCCAGTACTTC. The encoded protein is CASSDWGSETQYF.

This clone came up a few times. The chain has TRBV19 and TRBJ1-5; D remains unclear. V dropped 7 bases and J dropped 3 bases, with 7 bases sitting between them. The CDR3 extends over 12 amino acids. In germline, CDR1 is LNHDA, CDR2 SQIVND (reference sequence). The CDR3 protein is CASTRNNQPQHF. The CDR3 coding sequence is TGTGCCAGTACTAGGAACAATCAGCCCCAGCATTTT.

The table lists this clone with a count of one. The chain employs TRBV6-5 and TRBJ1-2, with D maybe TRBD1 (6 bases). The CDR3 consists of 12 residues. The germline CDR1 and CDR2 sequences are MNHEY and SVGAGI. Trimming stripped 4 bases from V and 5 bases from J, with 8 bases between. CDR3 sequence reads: CASSSQGYGYTF. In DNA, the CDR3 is TGTGCCAGCAGTTCGCAGGGGTATGGCTACACCTTC.

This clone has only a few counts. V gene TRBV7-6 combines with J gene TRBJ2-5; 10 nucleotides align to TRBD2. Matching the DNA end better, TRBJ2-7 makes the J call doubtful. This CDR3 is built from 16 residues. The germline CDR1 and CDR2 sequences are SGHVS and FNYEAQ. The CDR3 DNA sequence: TGTGCCAGCAGCTTAGAGGGGCTAGCGGGAGTTGGCGAGCAGTACTTC. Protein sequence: CASSLEGLAGVGEQYF.

The CDR3: CASLGADYGYTF. The CDR3 region has the DNA TGTGCCAGCCTAGGGGCTGACTATGGCTACACCTTC. The chain is built from TRBV7-9 and TRBJ1-2, with D perhaps matching TRBD1 (5 bases). Germline V gives CDR1 SEHNR, CDR2 FQNEAQ (reference sequence). The CDR3 consists of 12 residues. Trimming stripped 8 bases from V and 3 bases from J, with 10 bases between.

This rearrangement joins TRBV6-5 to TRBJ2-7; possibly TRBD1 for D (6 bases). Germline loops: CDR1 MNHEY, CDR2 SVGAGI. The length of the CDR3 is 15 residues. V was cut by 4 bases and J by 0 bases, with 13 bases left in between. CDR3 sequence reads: CASSWNREISYEQYF. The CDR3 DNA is TGTGCCAGCAGTTGGAACAGGGAGATCTCCTACGAGCAGTACTTC.

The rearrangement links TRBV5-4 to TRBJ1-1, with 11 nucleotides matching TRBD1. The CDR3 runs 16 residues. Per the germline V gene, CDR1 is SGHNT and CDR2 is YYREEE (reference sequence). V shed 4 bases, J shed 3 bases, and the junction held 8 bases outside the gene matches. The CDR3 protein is CASSDPWGQGDTEAFF. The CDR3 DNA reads TGTGCCAGCAGCGATCCCTGGGGACAGGGGGACACTGAAGCTTTCTTT.

CDR3 residues: CASSGSRDGNSYEQYF. CDR3 DNA: TGTGCCAGTAGTGGGAGCCGGGACGGGAACTCCTACGAGCAGTACTTC. This rearrangement joins TRBV19 to TRBJ2-7; D is tentatively TRBD1 or TRBD2 (5 bases each). V lost 5 bases and J lost 0, with 17 bases in between. This CDR3 region has 16 residues. Germline CDR1 LNHDA, CDR2 SQIVND (reference sequence).

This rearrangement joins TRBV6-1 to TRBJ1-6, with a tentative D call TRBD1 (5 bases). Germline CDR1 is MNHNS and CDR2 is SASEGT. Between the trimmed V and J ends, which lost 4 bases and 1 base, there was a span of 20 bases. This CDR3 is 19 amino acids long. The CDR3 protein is CASSARGSSERSYNSPLHF. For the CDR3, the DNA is TGTGCCAGCAGTGCCCGGGGGTCCTCAGAACGGTCCTATAATTCACCCCTCCACTTT.

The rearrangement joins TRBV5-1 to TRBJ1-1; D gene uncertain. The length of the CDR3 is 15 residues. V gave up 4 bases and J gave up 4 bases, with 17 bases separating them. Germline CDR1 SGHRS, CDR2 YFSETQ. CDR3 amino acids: CASSPERPTFTEAFF. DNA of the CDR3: TGCGCCAGCAGCCCGGAACGCCCGACCTTCACTGAAGCTTTCTTT. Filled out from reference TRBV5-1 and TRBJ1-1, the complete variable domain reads KAGVTQTPRYLIKTRGQQVTLSCSPISGHRSVSWYQQTPGQGLQFLFEYFSETQRNKGNFPGRFSGRQFSNSRSEMNVSTLELGDSALYLCASSPERPTFTEAFFGQGTRLTVV.

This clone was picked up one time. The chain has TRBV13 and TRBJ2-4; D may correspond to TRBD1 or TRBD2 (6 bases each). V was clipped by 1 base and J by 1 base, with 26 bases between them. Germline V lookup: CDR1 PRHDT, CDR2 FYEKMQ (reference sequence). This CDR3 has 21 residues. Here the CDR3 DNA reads TGTGCCAGCAGCTTAGCGAACAGGGTCGGGGGTATCGGTCGGGCCAAAAACATTCAGTACTTC. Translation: CASSLANRVGGIGRAKNIQYF.

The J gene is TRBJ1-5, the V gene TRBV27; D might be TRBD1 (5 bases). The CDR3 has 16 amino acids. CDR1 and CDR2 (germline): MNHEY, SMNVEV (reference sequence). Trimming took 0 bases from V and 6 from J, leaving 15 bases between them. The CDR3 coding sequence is TGTGCCAGCAGTTTATCTTTTGGGGGAAAGGCTCAGCCCCAGCATTTT. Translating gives CASSLSFGGKAQPQHF.

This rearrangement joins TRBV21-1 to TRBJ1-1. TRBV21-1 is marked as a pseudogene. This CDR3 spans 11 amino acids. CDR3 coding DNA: TGTGCCAGCAGCGAAGTTGACCCCGGCTTCTTT. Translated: CASSEVDPGFF.

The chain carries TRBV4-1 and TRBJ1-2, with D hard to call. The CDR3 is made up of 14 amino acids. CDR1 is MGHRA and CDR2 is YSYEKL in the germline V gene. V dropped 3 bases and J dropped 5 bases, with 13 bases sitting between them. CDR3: CASSHIGVPYGYTF. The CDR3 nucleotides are TGCGCCAGCAGCCACATAGGAGTACCATATGGCTACACCTTC.

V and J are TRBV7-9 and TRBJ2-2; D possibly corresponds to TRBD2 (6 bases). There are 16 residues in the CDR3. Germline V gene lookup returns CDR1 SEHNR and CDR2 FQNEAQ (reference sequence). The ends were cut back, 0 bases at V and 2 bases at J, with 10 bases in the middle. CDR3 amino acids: CASSLAGTQNTGELFF. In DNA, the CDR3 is TGTGCCAGCAGCTTAGCTGGGACTCAAAACACCGGGGAGCTGTTTTTT.

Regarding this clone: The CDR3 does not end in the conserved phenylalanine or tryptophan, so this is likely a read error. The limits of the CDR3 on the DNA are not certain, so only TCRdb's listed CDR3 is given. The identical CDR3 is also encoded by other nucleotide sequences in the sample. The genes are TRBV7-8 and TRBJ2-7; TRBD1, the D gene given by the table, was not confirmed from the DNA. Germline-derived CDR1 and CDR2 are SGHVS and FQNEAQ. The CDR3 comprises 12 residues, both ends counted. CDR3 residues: CASSLGVGGITT.

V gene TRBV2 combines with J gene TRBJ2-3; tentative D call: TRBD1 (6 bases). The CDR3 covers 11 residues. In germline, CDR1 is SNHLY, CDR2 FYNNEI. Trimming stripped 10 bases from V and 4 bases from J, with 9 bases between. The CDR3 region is CATWGPDTQYF. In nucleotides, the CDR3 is TGTGCCACGTGGGGGCCAGATACGCAGTATTTT.